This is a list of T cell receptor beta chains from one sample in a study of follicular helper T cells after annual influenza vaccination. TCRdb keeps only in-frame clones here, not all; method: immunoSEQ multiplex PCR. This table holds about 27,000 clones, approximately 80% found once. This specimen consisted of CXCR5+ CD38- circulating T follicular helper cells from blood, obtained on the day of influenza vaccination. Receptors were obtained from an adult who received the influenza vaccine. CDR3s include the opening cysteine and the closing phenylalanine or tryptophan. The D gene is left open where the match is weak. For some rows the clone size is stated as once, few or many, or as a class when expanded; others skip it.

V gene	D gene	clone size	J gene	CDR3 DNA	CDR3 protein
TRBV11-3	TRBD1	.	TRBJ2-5	TGTGCCAGCAGCTTAGCCCCTCTCGACAGGGCCCAAGAGACCCAGTACTTC	CASSLAPLDRAQETQYF
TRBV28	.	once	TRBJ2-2	TGTGCCATAGAATCGATTGCGAACACCGGGGAGCTGTTTTTT	CAIESIANTGELFF
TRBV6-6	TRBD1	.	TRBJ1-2	TGTGCCGGAGGACAGGGGCCCAACTATGGCTACACCTTC	CAGGQGPNYGYTF
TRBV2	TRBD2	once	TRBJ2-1	TGTGCCAGCAGTGAAGATCGGGGTAGCGGGGGGGCCCAGCAGTTCTTC	CASSEDRGSGGAQQFF
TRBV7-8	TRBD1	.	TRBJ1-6	TGTGCCAGCAGCTTAGCTCCGGGACAGGAGAATTCACCCCTCCACTTT	CASSLAPGQENSPLHF
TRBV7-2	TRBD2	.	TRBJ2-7	TGTGCCAGCAGCGAGCGGCGGGGGAACGAGCAGTACTTC	CASSERRGNEQYF
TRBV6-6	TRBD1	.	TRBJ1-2	TGTGCCACCATAGCGGACAGGGGGCGAACCTCAGGCTACACCTTC	CATIADRGRTSGYTF
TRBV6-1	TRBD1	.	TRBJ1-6	TGTGCCAGCATCCCCACCGGACAGGTTAATTCACCCCTCCACTTT	CASIPTGQVNSPLHF
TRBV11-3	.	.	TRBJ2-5	TGTGCCAGCAGCTTAGGGTATGACCGGGAAGAGACCCAGTACTTC	CASSLGYDREETQYF
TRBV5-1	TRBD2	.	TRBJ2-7	TGCGCCAGCAGCTTGGGGACTAGCGGGTTTTCCTACGAGCAGTACTTC	CASSLGTSGFSYEQYF
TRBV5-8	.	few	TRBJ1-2	TGTGCCAGCAGTCCAAGGACAGCCTATGGCTACACCTTC	CASSPRTAYGYTF
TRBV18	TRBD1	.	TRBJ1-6	TGTGCCAGCTCACTAGCGACAGGGGATTCACCCCTCCACTTT	CASSLATGDSPLHF
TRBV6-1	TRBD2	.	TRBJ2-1	TGTGCCAGCGTACCGGGACTAGCAGCCTACAATGAGCAGTTCTTC	CASVPGLAAYNEQFF
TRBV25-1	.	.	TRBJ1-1	TGTGCCAGCAACTACAGGCACACTGAAGCTTTCTTT	CASNYRHTEAFF
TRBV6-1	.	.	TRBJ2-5	TGTGCCAGCGGGGGGGGGACAATCCAAGAGACCCAGTACTTC	CASGGGTIQETQYF
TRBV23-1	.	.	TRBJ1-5	TGCGCCAGCAGTCAAGATGTGGCAGCGAATCAGCCCCAGCATTTT	CASSQDVAANQPQHF
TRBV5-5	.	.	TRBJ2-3	TGTGCCAGCAGCTTGGAGTGGGCCAGCACAGATACGCAGTATTTT	CASSLEWASTDTQYF
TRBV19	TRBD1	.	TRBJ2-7	TGTGCCAGTAGTATTCGGACAGGCCGGGAGCAGTACTTC	CASSIRTGREQYF
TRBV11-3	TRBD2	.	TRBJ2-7	TGTGCCAGCGAAGGACTAGCGACCTACGAGCAGTACTTC	CASEGLATYEQYF
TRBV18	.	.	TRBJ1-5	TGTGCCAGCTCATCCTCCGGCGGCCCCAATCAGCCCCAGCATTTT	CASSSSGGPNQPQHF